The entry below describes one T cell receptor beta chain. Its antigen is not identified. Combining a sample-barcoded 5' primer with a J-beta primer mix, a second PCR ran for roughly 7 to 11 cycles. TCRdb itself ran the 5' RACE reads through MiXCR, one entry per CDR3 protein. The sample holds 850,000 or so distinct CDR3 sequences, around 30% seen once. This sample stems from a study of blood T cells in healthy people across ages. Study findings and constraints: No conclusive comparison of naive versus antigen-experienced cells was possible with unsorted PBMCs. In the absence of known donor CMV status, changes in expanded clonotypes were possibly confounded. Long-lived donors had more naive CD4+ cells and higher diversity than aged donors.

V was clipped by 4 bases and J by 3 bases; unmatched bases: 6. Germline V gene data show CDR1 as SGHRS and CDR2 as YFSETQ. There are 15 residues in the CDR3. Each of the donors had 8 to 10 milliliters of peripheral blood drawn into EDTA-treated Vacutainer tubes. The V gene is TRBV5-1, the J gene TRBJ2-3; 9 nucleotides match TRBD1. The sample taken for sequencing was blood. The TCR sequence derives from an elderly woman in good health. The CDR3, as DNA: TGCGCCAGCAGCCTAACCGGGACAGGGACAGATACGCAGTATTTT. Amino acids: CASSLTGTGTDTQYF.